The next 3 T cell receptor beta chains were all read from a single sample in a study of T cells in tuberculosis (dated by TCRdb to 2016 to 2018). Receptors were amplified or captured by the immunoSEQ multiplex PCR assay. This immuneACCESS table, as held by TCRdb, lists in-frame sequences with V and J called but not all clones. Of the missing ones, under half trace to an unresolved V gene in checked studies; the others have no known cause. The sample has roughly 41,000 clones on record, about 94% of them singletons. The ten biggest clones cover 9.5% to 13% of the sample. Sequences were obtained from PBMCs. Source of these receptors: a donor aged 10-35 years with latent tuberculosis or without tuberculosis infection. Some clones in this sample may be carry-over from other donors' samples.

The rearrangement links TRBV2 to TRBJ2-7, with a tentative D call TRBD1 (5 bases). Germline V gives CDR1 SNHLY, CDR2 FYNNEI. The CDR3 runs to 15 residues. V dropped 6 bases and J dropped 0 bases, with 15 bases sitting between them. CDR3 sequence: CASRETELSSYEQYF. The CDR3 nucleotides read TGTGCCAGCAGGGAGACAGAACTGAGCTCCTACGAGCAGTACTTC.

J is TRBJ2-7 and V is TRBV12-5, with TRBD1 identical over 8 bases. The V gene's germline CDR1 is LGHNT and CDR2 FRNRAP. V shed 0 bases and J 5 bases; nucleotides not matched to a gene: 12. CDR3 length equals 17 residues. For the CDR3, the DNA is TGTGCTAGTGGTTTGGTATTGTCCGGGACAGGCCCCGACGAGCAGTACTTC. Amino acids: CASGLVLSGTGPDEQYF.

This sequence joins TRBV2 and TRBJ1-1, with D possibly matching TRBD1 (5 bases). From germline, CDR1 is SNHLY and CDR2 FYNNEI. Trimming took off 8 bases at V and 3 bases at J, with 22 bases between the two ends. This CDR3 is built from 16 residues. The CDR3 reads CASAIRGVQGDTEAFF. CDR3 DNA sequence: TGTGCCAGCGCCATCCGGGGGGTACAAGGGGACACTGAAGCTTTCTTT.